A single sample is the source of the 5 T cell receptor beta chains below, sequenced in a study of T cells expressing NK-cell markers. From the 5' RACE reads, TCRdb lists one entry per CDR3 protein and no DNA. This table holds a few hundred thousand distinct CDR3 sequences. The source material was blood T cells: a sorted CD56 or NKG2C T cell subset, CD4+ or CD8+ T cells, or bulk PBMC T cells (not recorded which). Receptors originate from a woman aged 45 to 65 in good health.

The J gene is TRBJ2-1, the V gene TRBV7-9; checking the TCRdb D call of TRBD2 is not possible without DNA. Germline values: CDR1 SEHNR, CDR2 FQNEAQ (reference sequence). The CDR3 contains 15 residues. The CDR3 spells CASSLARGLVNEQFF.

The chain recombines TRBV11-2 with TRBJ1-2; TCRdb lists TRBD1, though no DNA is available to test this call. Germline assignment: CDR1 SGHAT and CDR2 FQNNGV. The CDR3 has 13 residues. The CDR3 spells CASSHGQNYGYTF.

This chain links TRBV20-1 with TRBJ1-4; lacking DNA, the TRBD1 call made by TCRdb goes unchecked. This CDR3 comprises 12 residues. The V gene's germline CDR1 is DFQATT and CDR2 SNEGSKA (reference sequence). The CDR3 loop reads CSAIGGGEKLFF.

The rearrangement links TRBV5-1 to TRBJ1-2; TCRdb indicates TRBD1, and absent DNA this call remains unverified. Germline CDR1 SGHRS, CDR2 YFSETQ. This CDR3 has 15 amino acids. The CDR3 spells CASSRPDRSNYGYTF.

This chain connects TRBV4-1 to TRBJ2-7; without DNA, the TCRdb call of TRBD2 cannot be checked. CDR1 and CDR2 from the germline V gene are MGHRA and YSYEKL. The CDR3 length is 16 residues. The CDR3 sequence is CASSERASGTLYEQYF.